The next 6 T cell receptor beta chains were all read from a single sample in a study of blood T cell repertoires in COVID-19. Libraries were prepared by immunoSEQ multiplex PCR; TCRdb keeps only in-frame clonotypes and omits some of them. The data show some 99,000 clones, with roughly 84% seen just once and 10% to 15% held by the top ten. The sequenced sample consisted of peripheral blood. The source is a woman aged 60-70 years in a cohort sampled during active or convalescent COVID-19.

This clone showed up just a few times. The chain has TRBV9 and TRBJ1-2, with a tentative D call TRBD1 (6 bases). This CDR3 is built from 12 residues. V lost 5 bases to trimming and J lost 8 bases, with 13 bases between them. The V gene's germline CDR1 is SGDLS and CDR2 YYNGEE. Here the CDR3 reads CASSEQGWGYTF. In DNA form, the CDR3 reads TGTGCCAGCAGTGAACAGGGATGGGGCTACACCTTC.

The chain has TRBV19 and TRBJ1-4; perhaps TRBD1 as D (5 bases). CDR1 is LNHDA, CDR2 SQIVND, per germline (reference sequence). This CDR3 has 14 residues. The V end lost 7 bases, the J end lost 7 bases, and 16 bases lay between the germline ends. The CDR3 spells CASNSGREAEKLFF. The CDR3 DNA follows: TGTGCCAGTAATAGTGGCAGGGAGGCTGAAAAACTGTTTTTT.

The chain is built from TRBV7-2 and TRBJ1-1; weak D call: TRBD1 (5 bases). Trimming removed 1 base from V and 0 bases from J, with 15 bases in between. The CDR3 spans 17 residues. From germline, CDR1 is SGHTA and CDR2 FQGNSA. The CDR3 bases are TGTGCCAGCAGCTTAGAGGCACGGGGGACCCTGAACACTGAAGCTTTCTTT. It specifies CASSLEARGTLNTEAFF.

This clone has a single count. V is TRBV2 and J is TRBJ2-7; 9 nucleotides match TRBD2. CDR3 length: 15 residues. The V gene's germline CDR1 is SNHLY and CDR2 FYNNEI. Unmatched junction bases numbered 6, after V lost 6 bases and J lost 0 bases. The CDR3: CASRISGGSSYEQYF. The CDR3 bases are TGTGCCAGCAGGATAAGCGGGGGGAGCTCCTACGAGCAGTACTTC.

The V gene is TRBV27, the J gene TRBJ2-7, with 10 bases matching TRBD1. Germline V gene sequence: CDR1 MNHEY, CDR2 SMNVEV (reference sequence). The CDR3 is 15 amino acids. V was pared by 7 bases and J by 2 bases, with 8 bases of the junction left unmatched. CDR3 protein: CASTPGTGAPYEQYF. The CDR3, as DNA: TGTGCCAGCACTCCGGGGACAGGGGCACCCTACGAGCAGTACTTC.

V and J are TRBV7-2 and TRBJ1-2; 8 positions agree with TRBD1. Losses at the gene ends were 5 bases for V and 1 base for J; bases not matched to a gene: 6. Germline CDR1 SGHTA, CDR2 FQGNSA. The CDR3 is made up of 15 amino acids. Here the CDR3 reads CASSQTGVLNYGYTF. The CDR3 DNA is TGTGCCAGCAGCCAGACAGGGGTTCTTAACTATGGCTACACCTTC.